Listed here is a single T cell receptor beta chain. The CDR3 spans 15 residues. Germline CDR1 reads MNHEY; CDR2 reads SMNVEV (reference sequence). The V and J ends lost 5 bases and 2 bases respectively, with 13 bases between them. Profiled with immunoSEQ multiplex PCR; TCRdb holds only in-frame clones, not every one. The sample shows nearly 35,000 clones, 65% to 90% of them seen only once. The data belong to a study of T cell responses to AZD1222 COVID-19 vaccine. The sample in question was peripheral blood, obtained on day 0 of AZD1222 vaccination. This receptor was taken from an adult in good health. V usage is TRBV27 and J usage is TRBJ1-5; D is uncertain. CDR3 in amino acids: CASSPYSTGNQPQHF. The CDR3 bases are TGTGCCAGCAGTCCCTATTCGACGGGCAATCAGCCCCAGCATTTT.